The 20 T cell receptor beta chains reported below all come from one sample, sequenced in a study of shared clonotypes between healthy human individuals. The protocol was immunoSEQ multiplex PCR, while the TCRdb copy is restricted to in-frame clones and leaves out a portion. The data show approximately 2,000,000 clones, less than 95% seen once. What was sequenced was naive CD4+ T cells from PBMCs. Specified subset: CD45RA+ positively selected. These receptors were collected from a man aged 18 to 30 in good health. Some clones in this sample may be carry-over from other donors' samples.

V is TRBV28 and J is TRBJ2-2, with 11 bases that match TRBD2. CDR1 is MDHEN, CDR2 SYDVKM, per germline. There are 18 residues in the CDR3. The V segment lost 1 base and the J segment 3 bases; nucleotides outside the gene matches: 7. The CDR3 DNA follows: TGTGCCAGCAGTTTATTGACCCCGGGACTAGCGGACACCGGGGAGCTGTTTTTT. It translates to CASSLLTPGLADTGELFF.

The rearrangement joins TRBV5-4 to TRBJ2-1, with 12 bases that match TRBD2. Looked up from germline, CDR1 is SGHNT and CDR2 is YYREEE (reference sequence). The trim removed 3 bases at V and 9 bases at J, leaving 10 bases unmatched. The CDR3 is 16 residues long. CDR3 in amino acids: CASSSPTSGRRGEQFF. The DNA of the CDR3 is TGTGCCAGCAGCTCGCCGACTAGCGGGAGACGAGGTGAGCAGTTCTTC.

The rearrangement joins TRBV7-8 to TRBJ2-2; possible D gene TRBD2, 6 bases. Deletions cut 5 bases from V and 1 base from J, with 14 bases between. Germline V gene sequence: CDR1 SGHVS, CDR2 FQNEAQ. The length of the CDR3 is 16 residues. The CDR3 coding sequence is TGTGCCAGCAGCATCGCGGGACCCATGAACACCGGGGAGCTGTTTTTT. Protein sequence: CASSIAGPMNTGELFF.

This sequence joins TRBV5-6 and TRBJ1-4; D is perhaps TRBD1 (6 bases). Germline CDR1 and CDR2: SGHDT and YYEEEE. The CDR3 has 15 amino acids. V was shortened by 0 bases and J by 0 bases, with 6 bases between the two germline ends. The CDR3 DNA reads TGTGCCAGCAGCTTGGGGACAGCAACTAATGAAAAACTGTTTTTT. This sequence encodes CASSLGTATNEKLFF.

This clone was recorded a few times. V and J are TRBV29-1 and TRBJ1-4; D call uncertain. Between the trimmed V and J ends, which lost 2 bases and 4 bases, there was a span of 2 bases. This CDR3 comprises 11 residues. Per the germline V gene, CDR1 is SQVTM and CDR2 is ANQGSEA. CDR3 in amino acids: CSVEHNEKLFF. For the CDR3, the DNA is TGCAGCGTTGAACATAATGAAAAACTGTTTTTT.

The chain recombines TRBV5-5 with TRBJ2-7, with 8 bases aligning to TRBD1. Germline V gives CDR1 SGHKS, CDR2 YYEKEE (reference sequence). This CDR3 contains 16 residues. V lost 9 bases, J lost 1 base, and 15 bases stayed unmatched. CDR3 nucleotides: TGTGCCACCGCGACCCAGCCGGACAGGGCATCCTACGAGCAGTACTTC. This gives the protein CATATQPDRASYEQYF.

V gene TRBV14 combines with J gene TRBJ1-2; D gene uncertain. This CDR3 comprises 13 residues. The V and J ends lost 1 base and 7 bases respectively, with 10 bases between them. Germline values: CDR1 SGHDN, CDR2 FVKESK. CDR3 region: CASSQVGSLGYTF. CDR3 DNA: TGTGCCAGCAGCCAAGTAGGCTCCCTTGGCTACACCTTC.

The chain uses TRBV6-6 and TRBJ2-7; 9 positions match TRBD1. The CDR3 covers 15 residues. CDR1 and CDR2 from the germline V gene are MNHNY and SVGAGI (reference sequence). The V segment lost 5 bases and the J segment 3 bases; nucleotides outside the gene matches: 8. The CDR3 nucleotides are TGTGCCAGCAGTACAACCGGGACAGGGCACTACGAGCAGTACTTC. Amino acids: CASSTTGTGHYEQYF.

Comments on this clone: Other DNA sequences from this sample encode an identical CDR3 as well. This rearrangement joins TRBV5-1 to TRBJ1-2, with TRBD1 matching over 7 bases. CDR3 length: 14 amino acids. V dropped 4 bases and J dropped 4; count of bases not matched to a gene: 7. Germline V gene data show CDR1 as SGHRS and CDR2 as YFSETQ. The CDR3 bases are TGCGCCAGCAGCCAAGACAGGGTTGCCTATGGCTACACCTTC. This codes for CASSQDRVAYGYTF. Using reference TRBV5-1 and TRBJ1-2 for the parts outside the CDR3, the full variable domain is KAGVTQTPRYLIKTRGQQVTLSCSPISGHRSVSWYQQTPGQGLQFLFEYFSETQRNKGNFPGRFSGRQFSNSRSEMNVSTLELGDSALYLCASSQDRVAYGYTFGSGTRLTVV.

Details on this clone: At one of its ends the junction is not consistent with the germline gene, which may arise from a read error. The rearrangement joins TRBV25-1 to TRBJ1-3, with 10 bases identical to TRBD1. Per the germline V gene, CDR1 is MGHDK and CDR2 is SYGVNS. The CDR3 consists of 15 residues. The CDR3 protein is CTSGGQGDSGNTIYF. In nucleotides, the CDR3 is TGTACCAGCGGTGGACAGGGGGACTCTGGAAACACCATATATTTT.

CDR3 sequence reads: CASGPLRGNGADTQYF. CDR3 nucleotides: TGTGCCAGCGGTCCCCTCCGGGGCAACGGGGCAGATACGCAGTATTTT. J is TRBJ2-3 and V is TRBV9; TRBD1 or TRBD2 may be the D gene (5 bases each). The germline V gene has CDR1 SGDLS and CDR2 YYNGEE. CDR3 length: 16 amino acids. The V and J ends lost 7 bases and 4 bases respectively, with 22 bases between them. The variable domain in full, with the rest retrieved from reference TRBV9 and TRBJ2-3, is DSGVTQTPKHLITATGQRVTLRCSPRSGDLSVYWYQQSLDQGLQFLIQYYNGEERAKGNILERFSAQQFPDLHSELNLSSLELGDSALYFCASGPLRGNGADTQYFGPGTRLTVL.

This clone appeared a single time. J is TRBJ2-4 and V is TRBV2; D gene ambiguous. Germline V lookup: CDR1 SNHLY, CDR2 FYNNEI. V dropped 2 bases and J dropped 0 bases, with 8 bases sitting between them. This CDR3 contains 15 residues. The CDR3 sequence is CASSESGVAKNIQYF. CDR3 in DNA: TGTGCCAGCAGTGAATCTGGGGTAGCCAAAAACATTCAGTACTTC. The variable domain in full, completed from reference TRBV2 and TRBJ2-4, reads EPEVTQTPSHQVTQMGQEVILRCVPISNHLYFYWYRQILGQKVEFLVSFYNNEISEKSEIFDDQFSVERPDGSNFTLKIRSTKLEDSAMYFCASSESGVAKNIQYFGAGTRLSVL.

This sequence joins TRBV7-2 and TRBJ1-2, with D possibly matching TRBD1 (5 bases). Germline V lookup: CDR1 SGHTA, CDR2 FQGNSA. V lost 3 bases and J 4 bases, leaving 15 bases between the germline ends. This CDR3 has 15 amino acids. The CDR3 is CASSLGGDLVYGYTF. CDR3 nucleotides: TGTGCCAGCAGCTTGGGGGGAGACCTAGTCTATGGCTACACCTTC.

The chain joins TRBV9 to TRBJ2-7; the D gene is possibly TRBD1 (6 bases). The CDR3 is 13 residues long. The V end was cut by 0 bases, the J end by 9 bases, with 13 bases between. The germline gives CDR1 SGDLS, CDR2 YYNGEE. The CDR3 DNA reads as TGTGCCAGCAGCGTAGGTAGGGGGAGTCCGCAGTACTTC. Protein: CASSVGRGSPQYF.

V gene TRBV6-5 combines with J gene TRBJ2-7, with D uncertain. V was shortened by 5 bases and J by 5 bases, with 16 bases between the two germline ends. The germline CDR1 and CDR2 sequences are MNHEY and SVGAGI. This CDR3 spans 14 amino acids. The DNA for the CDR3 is TGTGCCAGCAGTATTGGGCATTTTCGGGACGAGCAGTACTTC. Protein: CASSIGHFRDEQYF.

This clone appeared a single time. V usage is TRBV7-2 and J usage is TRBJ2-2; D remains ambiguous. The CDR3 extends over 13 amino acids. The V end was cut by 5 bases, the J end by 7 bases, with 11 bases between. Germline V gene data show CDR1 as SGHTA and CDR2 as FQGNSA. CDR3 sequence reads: CASSARRDGELFF. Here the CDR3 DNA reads TGTGCCAGCAGCGCGCGCCGTGACGGGGAGCTGTTTTTT.

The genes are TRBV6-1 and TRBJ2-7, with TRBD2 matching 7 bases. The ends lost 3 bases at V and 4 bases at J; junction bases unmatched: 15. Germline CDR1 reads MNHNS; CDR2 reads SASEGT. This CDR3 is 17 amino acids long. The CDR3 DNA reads TGTGCCAGCAGTGATATATCATGGCTAGCGGCGTATTACGAGCAGTACTTC. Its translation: CASSDISWLAAYYEQYF.

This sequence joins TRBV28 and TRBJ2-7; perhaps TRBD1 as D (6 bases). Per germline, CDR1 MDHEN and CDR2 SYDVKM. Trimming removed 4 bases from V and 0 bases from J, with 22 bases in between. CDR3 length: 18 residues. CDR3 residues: CASSSLTLGAQSSYEQYF. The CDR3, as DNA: TGTGCCAGCAGTTCTCTCACCCTGGGGGCCCAGAGCTCCTACGAGCAGTACTTC.

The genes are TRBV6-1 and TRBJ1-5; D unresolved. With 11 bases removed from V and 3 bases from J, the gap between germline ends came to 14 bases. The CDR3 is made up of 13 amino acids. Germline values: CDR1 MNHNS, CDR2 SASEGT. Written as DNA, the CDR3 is TGTGCCCTCGAGGCCGGACCCAATCAGCCCCAGCATTTT. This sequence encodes CALEAGPNQPQHF.

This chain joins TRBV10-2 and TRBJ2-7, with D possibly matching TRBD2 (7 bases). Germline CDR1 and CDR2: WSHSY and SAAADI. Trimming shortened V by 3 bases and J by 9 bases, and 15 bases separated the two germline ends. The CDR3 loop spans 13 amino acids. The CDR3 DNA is TGCGCCAGCAGTGAAGGCGCGGGGGCCCCGCAGTACTTC. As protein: CASSEGAGAPQYF.